This TCR beta chain was captured in a study of early stage breast cancer tumors. Whole-study context: Roughly 10-fold was the mean read coverage per sample.

Each sample had two DNA replicates, approximately 0.5 ug blood or roughly 1.4 ug tissue. Method: immunoSEQ multiplex PCR; TCRdb's copy keeps in-frame clones and lacks some. The sample has some 48,000 clones, roughly 84% seen once. General observations from the study: Most shared enriched TCRB sequences were commonly generated ones.

From germline, CDR1 is MNHEY and CDR2 SMNVEV (reference sequence). The CDR3 consists of 15 residues. Trimming left V 8 bases short and J 0 bases short, with 11 bases between. The table lists this clone with a few counts. The antigen remains undetermined. The sequence was obtained from a person aged 45 to 59 with breast cancer. Specimen: blood. The J gene is TRBJ1-6, the V gene TRBV27, with D possibly matching TRBD1 (5 bases). The CDR3 is CASRQQLSYNSPLHF. CDR3 bases: TGTGCCAGCCGACAGCAGCTCTCCTATAATTCACCCCTCCACTTT.